Listed below are T cell receptor beta chains from one sample, sequenced in a study of cytomegalovirus exposure and HLA in healthy donors. Sequencing used immunoSEQ multiplex PCR; TCRdb keeps in-frame clones, though not all of them. Seen here are 150,000 to 200,000 clones, 80% observed once, and the top ten hold around 6%. Sequencing input: PBMCs. All receptors derive from a middle-aged man in good health and CMV-seronegative. CDR3s include the opening cysteine and the closing phenylalanine or tryptophan. The D gene is left open where the match is weak. Clone size appears in some rows only: once, few, many, or a class for an expanded clone.

abundance,j_gene,d_gene,v_gene,CDR3aa,CDR3nt
.,TRBJ1-1,.,TRBV18,CASSQLPGTEAFF,TGTGCCAGCTCACAACTGCCGGGGACTGAAGCTTTCTTT
.,TRBJ2-6,.,TRBV2,CATLPEGLSSGANVLTF,TGTGCCACCCTTCCGGAGGGCCTTAGCTCTGGGGCCAACGTCCTGACTTTC
once,TRBJ2-7,TRBD2,TRBV4-1,CASSQDGLAGSYEQYF,TGCGCCAGCAGCCAAGATGGCCTAGCGGGATCGTACGAGCAGTACTTC
few,TRBJ1-1,.,TRBV18,CASSDLEDTEAFF,TGTGCCAGCTCAGATCTTGAGGACACTGAAGCTTTCTTT
medium-sized,TRBJ1-2,.,TRBV4-3,CASSQDLGPYYGYTF,TGCGCCAGCAGCCAAGACTTGGGCCCATACTATGGCTACACCTTC
.,TRBJ1-2,.,TRBV19,CASSTLSGYTF,TGTGCCAGTAGTACCTTGTCTGGCTACACCTTC
.,TRBJ2-5,TRBD2,TRBV19,CASSFPRLAGRQETQYF,TGTGCCAGTAGTTTCCCCCGACTAGCGGGCCGTCAAGAGACCCAGTACTTC
.,TRBJ2-3,TRBD1,TRBV9,CASSVGTGGSSSTDTQYF,TGTGCCAGCAGCGTAGGGACAGGGGGTTCCTCTAGCACAGATACGCAGTATTTT
.,TRBJ2-1,.,TRBV7-3,CASSLLQGSYNEQFF,TGTGCCAGCAGCCTCCTTCAGGGATCCTACAATGAGCAGTTCTTC
.,TRBJ2-2,TRBD2,TRBV19,CASSATSGGPTSGELFF,TGTGCCAGTAGTGCGACTAGCGGGGGGCCGACATCCGGGGAGCTGTTTTTT
.,TRBJ2-7,.,TRBV21-1,CASSKTPRGPSNEQYF,TGTGCCAGCAGCAAAACCCCAAGGGGGCCCAGTAACGAGCAGTACTTC
.,TRBJ2-1,TRBD1,TRBV10-1,CASSEGQGGDEQFF,TGCGCCAGCAGTGAGGGACAGGGTGGCGATGAGCAGTTCTTC
.,TRBJ2-3,.,TRBV5-1,CASSLEGGSTDTQYF,TGCGCCAGCAGCTTGGAAGGCGGAAGCACAGATACGCAGTATTTT
.,TRBJ1-5,TRBD1,TRBV9,CASSLSPDRGQPQHF,TGTGCCAGCAGCTTAAGCCCGGACAGGGGACAGCCCCAGCATTTT
.,TRBJ2-5,TRBD2,TRBV5-1,CASSFTSGGGPETQYF,TGCGCCAGCAGCTTCACTAGCGGGGGGGGTCCGGAGACCCAGTACTTC
.,TRBJ2-3,.,TRBV2,CASSPRDTQYF,TGTGCCAGCAGTCCCCGGGATACGCAGTATTTT
.,TRBJ2-7,.,TRBV4-1,CASSQDSGTDYYEQYF,TGCGCCAGCAGCCAAGATAGCGGGACAGACTACTACGAGCAGTACTTC
.,TRBJ2-1,TRBD2,TRBV7-2,CASSLGGGSYNEQFF,TGTGCCAGCAGCTTAGGCGGGGGTTCCTACAATGAGCAGTTCTTC
.,TRBJ1-5,.,TRBV6-5,CASSYSRVQPQHF,TGTGCCAGCAGTTACTCGAGAGTTCAGCCCCAGCATTTT
.,TRBJ1-2,TRBD1,TRBV19,CATWTGGGYTF,TGTGCCACCTGGACAGGGGGCGGCTACACCTTC
.,TRBJ2-7,.,TRBV6-1,CASTIRVGSSYEQYF,TGTGCCAGCACCATACGGGTCGGAAGCTCCTACGAGCAGTACTTC
.,TRBJ2-7,.,TRBV29-1,CSVETGILVAEEQYF,TGCAGCGTTGAAACAGGGATCCTAGTCGCTGAAGAGCAGTACTTC
.,TRBJ2-7,.,TRBV4-1,CASSQDLAASIYEQYF,TGCGCCAGCAGCCAAGATTTGGCGGCGTCCATCTACGAGCAGTACTTC
.,TRBJ1-4,.,TRBV9,CASSERPGEKLFF,TGTGCCAGCAGCGAACGGCCAGGTGAAAAACTGTTTTTT
few,TRBJ2-7,TRBD1,TRBV30,CAWASGTGPYEQYF,TGTGCCTGGGCTTCCGGGACAGGGCCATACGAGCAGTACTTC
few,TRBJ2-1,.,TRBV4-3,CASSRSRSGGKVSEQFF,TGCGCCAGCAGCCGAAGCCGGTCGGGCGGGAAAGTCAGTGAGCAGTTCTTC
few,TRBJ2-3,.,TRBV5-1,CASSLGGDTQYF,TGCGCCAGCAGCTTGGGAGGGGATACGCAGTATTTT
.,TRBJ1-4,.,TRBV7-9,CASSLADRTSEKLFF,TGTGCCAGCAGCTTAGCAGACAGGACTAGTGAAAAACTGTTTTTT
.,TRBJ1-6,TRBD1,TRBV9,CASQGPMTGGSPLHF,TGTGCCAGCCAGGGACCCATGACAGGGGGTTCACCCCTCCACTTT
.,TRBJ1-1,.,TRBV11-3,CASSRGTRNTEAFF,TGTGCCAGCAGCCGGGGGACGAGGAACACTGAAGCTTTCTTT
few,TRBJ2-6,.,TRBV21-1,CASTSSGANVLTF,TGTGCCAGCACTAGCTCTGGGGCCAACGTCCTGACTTTC
.,TRBJ2-5,.,TRBV19,CASSIATEETQYF,TGTGCCAGTAGTATCGCGACGGAGGAGACCCAGTACTTC
.,TRBJ2-2,.,TRBV30,CAWSEGTLNTGELFF,TGTGCCTGGAGTGAAGGGACACTTAACACCGGGGAGCTGTTTTTT
.,TRBJ2-7,TRBD2,TRBV2,CASSEVSGRRYEQYF,TGTGCCAGCAGTGAAGTCAGCGGGAGGCGCTACGAGCAGTACTTC
.,TRBJ2-2,.,TRBV7-3,CASSLSAGGSRLFF,TGTGCCAGCAGCTTAAGTGCAGGGGGGTCCAGGCTGTTTTTT
.,TRBJ1-1,TRBD1,TRBV19,CASSVGTVEAFF,TGTGCCAGTAGTGTCGGGACAGTTGAAGCTTTCTTT
.,TRBJ2-7,TRBD2,TRBV4-3,CASSRGTSGSTTYPYEQYF,TGCGCCAGCAGCCGAGGGACTAGCGGGAGCACGACTTATCCCTACGAGCAGTACTTC
.,TRBJ2-7,TRBD1,TRBV9,CASSARDRVRLHEQYF,TGTGCCAGCAGCGCCCGGGACAGGGTGAGGCTCCACGAGCAGTACTTC
once,TRBJ2-7,.,TRBV7-3,CASSLGAGSYEQYF,TGTGCCAGCAGCTTAGGAGCAGGGTCCTACGAGCAGTACTTC
.,TRBJ1-2,TRBD1,TRBV5-1,CASSLARVFSQGASDGYTF,TGCGCCAGCAGCTTGGCACGGGTTTTCAGTCAGGGGGCGTCGGATGGCTACACCTTC
.,TRBJ1-1,TRBD1,TRBV27,CASSYRTTGEKAFF,TGTGCCAGCAGTTACCGTACTACAGGGGAGAAAGCTTTCTTT
.,TRBJ2-6,TRBD2,TRBV10-3,CAISDTSGRTGANVLTF,TGTGCCATCAGTGACACTAGCGGGAGAACTGGGGCCAACGTCCTGACTTTC
.,TRBJ2-2,.,TRBV18,CASSPPLRPDTGELFF,TGTGCCAGCTCACCCCCTCTGCGCCCTGACACCGGGGAGCTGTTTTTT
.,TRBJ1-2,.,TRBV29-1,CSVVRGSYGYTF,TGCAGCGTTGTACGGGGGTCCTATGGCTACACCTTC
.,TRBJ1-6,.,TRBV7-9,CASSPGEGGTNSPLHF,TGTGCCAGCAGCCCGGGGGAGGGAGGGACAAATTCACCCCTCCACTTT
.,TRBJ2-7,TRBD1,TRBV5-1,CASSLSAPGQPYEQYF,TGCGCCAGCAGCTTGTCGGCTCCGGGACAGCCCTACGAGCAGTACTTC
few,TRBJ1-5,.,TRBV6-1,CASSETVGSNQPQHF,TGTGCCAGCAGTGAAACCGTCGGGAGCAATCAGCCCCAGCATTTT
few,TRBJ2-2,.,TRBV10-3,CAINSIRGNTGELFF,TGTGCCATCAATTCGATCCGAGGGAACACCGGGGAGCTGTTTTTT
.,TRBJ2-7,.,TRBV6-1,CASSTYKADEQYF,TGTGCCAGCAGTACCTACAAGGCGGACGAGCAGTACTTC
.,TRBJ2-1,.,TRBV5-1,CASSLSHNEQFF,TGCGCCAGCAGCTTGTCTCACAATGAGCAGTTCTTC
.,TRBJ2-1,TRBD1,TRBV4-3,CASSQAGQSNEQFF,TGCGCCAGCAGCCAAGCGGGACAGAGCAATGAGCAGTTCTTC
.,TRBJ2-1,TRBD2,TRBV2,CASSEPSGVRYEQFF,TGTGCCAGCAGTGAACCTAGCGGGGTTAGGTATGAGCAGTTCTTC
few,TRBJ2-5,.,TRBV10-2,CASSERLAGEYF,TGCGCCAGCAGTGAGAGGTTGGCCGGGGAGTACTTC
.,TRBJ1-1,TRBD1,TRBV5-5,CASSIGQGGNTEAFF,TGTGCCAGCAGCATTGGACAGGGCGGGAACACTGAAGCTTTCTTT
.,TRBJ1-1,TRBD1,TRBV6-6,CASSWGQGITEAFF,TGTGCCAGCAGTTGGGGACAGGGGATAACTGAAGCTTTCTTT
.,TRBJ2-3,.,TRBV5-1,CASSWGETTDTQYF,TGCGCCAGCAGCTGGGGGGAGACGACAGATACGCAGTATTTT
.,TRBJ1-4,.,TRBV4-1,CASRGAREKLFF,TGCGCCAGCAGAGGGGCAAGGGAAAAACTGTTTTTT